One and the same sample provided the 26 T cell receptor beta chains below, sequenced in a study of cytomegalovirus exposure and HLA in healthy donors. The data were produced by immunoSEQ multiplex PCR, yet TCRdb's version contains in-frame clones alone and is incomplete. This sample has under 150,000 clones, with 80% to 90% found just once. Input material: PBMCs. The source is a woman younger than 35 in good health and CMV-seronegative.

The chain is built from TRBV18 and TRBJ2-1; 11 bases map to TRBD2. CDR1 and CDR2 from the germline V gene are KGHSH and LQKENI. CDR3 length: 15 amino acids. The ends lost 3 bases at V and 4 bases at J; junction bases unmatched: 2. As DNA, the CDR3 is TGTGCCAGCTCACCGACTAGCGGGACTTACAATGAGCAGTTCTTC. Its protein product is CASSPTSGTYNEQFF.

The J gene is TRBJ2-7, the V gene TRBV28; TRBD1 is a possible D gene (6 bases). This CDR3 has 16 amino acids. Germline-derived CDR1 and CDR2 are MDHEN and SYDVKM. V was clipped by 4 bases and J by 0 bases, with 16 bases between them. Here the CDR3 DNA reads TGTGCCAGCAGTTCCCTGGACAGACCGAGCTCCTACGAGCAGTACTTC. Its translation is CASSSLDRPSSYEQYF.

CDR3 residues: CASTKRGREAFF. CDR3 coding DNA: TGTGCCAGCACCAAGAGGGGGAGAGAAGCTTTCTTT. The V gene is TRBV13, the J gene TRBJ1-1; possible D gene TRBD1, 6 bases. There are 12 residues in the CDR3. Germline loops: CDR1 PRHDT, CDR2 FYEKMQ (reference sequence). V gave up 7 bases and J gave up 8 bases, with 14 bases separating them. Supplemented by reference TRBV13 and TRBJ1-1, the full variable domain reads AAGVIQSPRHLIKEKRETATLKCYPIPRHDTVYWYQQGPGQDPQFLISFYEKMQSDKGSIPDRFSAQQFSDYHSELNMSSLELGDSALYFCASTKRGREAFFGQGTRLTVV.

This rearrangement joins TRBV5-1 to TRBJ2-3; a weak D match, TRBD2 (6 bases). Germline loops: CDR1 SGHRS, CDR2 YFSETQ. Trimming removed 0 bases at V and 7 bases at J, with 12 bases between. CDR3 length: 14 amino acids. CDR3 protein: CASSLAGTYNTQYF. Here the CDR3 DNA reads TGCGCCAGCAGCTTGGCCGGGACTTATAATACGCAGTATTTT. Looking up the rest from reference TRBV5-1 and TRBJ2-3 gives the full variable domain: KAGVTQTPRYLIKTRGQQVTLSCSPISGHRSVSWYQQTPGQGLQFLFEYFSETQRNKGNFPGRFSGRQFSNSRSEMNVSTLELGDSALYLCASSLAGTYNTQYFGPGTRLTVL.

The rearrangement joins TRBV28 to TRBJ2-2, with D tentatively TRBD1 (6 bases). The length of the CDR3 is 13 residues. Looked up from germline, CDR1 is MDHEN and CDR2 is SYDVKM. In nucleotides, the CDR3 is TGTGGCACCGGGACAACGAACACCGGGGAGCTGTTTTTT. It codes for CGTGTTNTGELFF.

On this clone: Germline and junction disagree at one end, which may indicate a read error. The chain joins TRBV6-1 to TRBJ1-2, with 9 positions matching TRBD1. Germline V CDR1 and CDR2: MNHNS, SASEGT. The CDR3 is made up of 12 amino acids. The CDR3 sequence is CASSEAGPGQGF. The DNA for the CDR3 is TGTGCCAGCAGTGAAGCGGGTCCGGGACAGGGCTTC.

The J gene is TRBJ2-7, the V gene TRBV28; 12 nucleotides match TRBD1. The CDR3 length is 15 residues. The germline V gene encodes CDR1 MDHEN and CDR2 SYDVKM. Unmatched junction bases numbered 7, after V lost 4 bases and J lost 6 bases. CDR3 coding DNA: TGTGCCAGCAGTTCACAGGGACAGGGGGCGATCGAGCAGTACTTC. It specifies CASSSQGQGAIEQYF.

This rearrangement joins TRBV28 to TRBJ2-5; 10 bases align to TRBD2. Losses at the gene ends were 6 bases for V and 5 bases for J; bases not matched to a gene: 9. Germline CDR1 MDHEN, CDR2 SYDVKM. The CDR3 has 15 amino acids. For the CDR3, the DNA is TGTGCCAGCAGACTTCGAGCGGGGGGGCACGAGACCCAGTACTTC. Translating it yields CASRLRAGGHETQYF.

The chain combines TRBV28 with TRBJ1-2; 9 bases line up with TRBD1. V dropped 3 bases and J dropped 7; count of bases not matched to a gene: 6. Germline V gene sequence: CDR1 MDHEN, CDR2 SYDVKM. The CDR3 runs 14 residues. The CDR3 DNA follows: TGTGCCAGCAGTTTCTTGACAGGGGGTTTTGGCTACACCTTC. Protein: CASSFLTGGFGYTF.

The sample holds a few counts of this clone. CDR3 coding DNA: TGTGCCAGCAGTGTCGGGACAGGCCACTACGAGCAGTACTTC. Its translation: CASSVGTGHYEQYF. V usage is TRBV14 and J usage is TRBJ2-7; 8 nucleotides match TRBD1. Germline CDR1 is SGHDN and CDR2 is FVKESK. The length of the CDR3 is 14 residues. V lost 6 bases, J lost 3 bases, and 7 bases stayed unmatched.

CDR3 residues: CASSPWGGRASGNTIYF. The CDR3 DNA is TGTGCCAGCAGCCCATGGGGGGGACGGGCCTCTGGAAACACCATATATTTT. This rearrangement joins TRBV7-6 to TRBJ1-3, with a weak D call TRBD1 (5 bases). V was pared by 5 bases and J by 0 bases, with 17 bases between. Looked up from germline, CDR1 is SGHVS and CDR2 is FNYEAQ. The CDR3 runs to 17 residues. The complete variable domain, with remaining parts taken from reference TRBV7-6 and TRBJ1-3, reads GAGVSQSPRYKVTKRGQDVALRCDPISGHVSLYWYRQALGQGPEFLTYFNYEAQQDKSGLPNDRFSAERPEGSISTLTIQRTEQRDSAMYRCASSPWGGRASGNTIYFGEGSWLTVV.

This CDR3 is CASSFQGSGSRNEQFF. CDR3 DNA sequence: TGTGCCAGCAGCTTCCAGGGTAGCGGGAGTCGAAATGAGCAGTTCTTC. The chain recombines TRBV7-9 with TRBJ2-1; 9 positions agree with TRBD2. The V gene's germline CDR1 is SEHNR and CDR2 FQNEAQ (reference sequence). This CDR3 region has 16 residues. The J segment lost 7 bases and the V segment lost 3 bases, leaving 10 bases of the junction unmatched.

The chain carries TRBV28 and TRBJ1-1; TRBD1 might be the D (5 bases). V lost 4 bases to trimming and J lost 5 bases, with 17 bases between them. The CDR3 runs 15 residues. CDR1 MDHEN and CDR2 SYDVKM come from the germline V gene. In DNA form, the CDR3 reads TGTGCCAGCAGTTCCTACAGGTTAACGGAGACTGAAGCTTTCTTT. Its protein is CASSSYRLTETEAFF.

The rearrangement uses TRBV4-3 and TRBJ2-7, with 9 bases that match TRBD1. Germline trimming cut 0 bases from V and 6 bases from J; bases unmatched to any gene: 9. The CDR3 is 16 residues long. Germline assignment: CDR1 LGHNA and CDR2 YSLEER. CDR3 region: CASSQDGGTGSAEQYF. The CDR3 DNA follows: TGCGCCAGCAGCCAAGATGGGGGGACAGGGTCCGCCGAGCAGTACTTC.

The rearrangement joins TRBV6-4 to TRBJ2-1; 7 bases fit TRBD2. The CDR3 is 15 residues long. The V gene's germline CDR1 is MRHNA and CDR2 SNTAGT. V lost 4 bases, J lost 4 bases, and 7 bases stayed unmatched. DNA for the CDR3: TGTGCCAGCAGTGTTTCCCGGGAGGCATACAATGAGCAGTTCTTC. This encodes CASSVSREAYNEQFF.

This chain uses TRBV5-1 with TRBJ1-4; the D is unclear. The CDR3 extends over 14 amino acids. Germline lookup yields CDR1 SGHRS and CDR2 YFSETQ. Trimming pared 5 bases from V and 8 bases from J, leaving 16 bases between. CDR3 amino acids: CASRAEGGLEKLFF. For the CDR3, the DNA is TGCGCCAGCAGAGCCGAAGGAGGGTTGGAAAAACTGTTTTTT.

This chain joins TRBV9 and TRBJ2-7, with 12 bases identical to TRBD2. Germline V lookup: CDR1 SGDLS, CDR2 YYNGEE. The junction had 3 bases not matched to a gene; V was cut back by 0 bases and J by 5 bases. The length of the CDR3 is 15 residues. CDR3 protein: CASSVGTSGTNEQYF. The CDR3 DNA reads TGTGCCAGCAGCGTAGGGACTAGCGGGACAAACGAGCAGTACTTC.

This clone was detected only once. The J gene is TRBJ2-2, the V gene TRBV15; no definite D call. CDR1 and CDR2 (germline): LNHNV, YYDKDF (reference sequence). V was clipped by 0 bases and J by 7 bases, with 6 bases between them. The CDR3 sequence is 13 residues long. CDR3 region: CATSRERVGELFF. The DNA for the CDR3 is TGTGCCACCAGCAGAGAGCGAGTCGGGGAGCTGTTTTTT.

In nucleotides, the CDR3 is TGTGCCTGGAGTGTACTCTTTCGGGGGAACACAGATACGCAGTATTTT. This translates into CAWSVLFRGNTDTQYF. The chain recombines TRBV30 with TRBJ2-3; TRBD2 might be the D (6 bases). V lost 0 bases to trimming and J lost 2 bases, with 15 bases between them. The CDR3 is made up of 16 amino acids. Per the germline V gene, CDR1 is GTSNPN and CDR2 is SVGIG (reference sequence). Full variable domain (missing parts from reference TRBV30 and TRBJ2-3): SQTIHQWPATLVQPVGSPLSLECTVEGTSNPNLYWYRQAAGRGLQLLFYSVGIGQISSEVPQNLSASRPQDRQFILSSKKLLLSDSGFYLCAWSVLFRGNTDTQYFGPGTRLTVL.

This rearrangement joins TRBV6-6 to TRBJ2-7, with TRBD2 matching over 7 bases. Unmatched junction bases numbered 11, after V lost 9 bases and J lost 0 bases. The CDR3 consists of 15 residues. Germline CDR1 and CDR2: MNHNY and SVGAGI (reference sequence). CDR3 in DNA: TGTGCCAGTGGAGAAGCGGGAAGGAGCTCCTACGAGCAGTACTTC. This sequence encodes CASGEAGRSSYEQYF.

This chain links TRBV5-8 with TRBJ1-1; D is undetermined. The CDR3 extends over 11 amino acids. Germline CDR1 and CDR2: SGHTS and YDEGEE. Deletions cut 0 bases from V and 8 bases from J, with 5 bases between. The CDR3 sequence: CASSLGQEAFF. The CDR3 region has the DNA TGTGCCAGCAGCTTGGGCCAGGAAGCTTTCTTT.

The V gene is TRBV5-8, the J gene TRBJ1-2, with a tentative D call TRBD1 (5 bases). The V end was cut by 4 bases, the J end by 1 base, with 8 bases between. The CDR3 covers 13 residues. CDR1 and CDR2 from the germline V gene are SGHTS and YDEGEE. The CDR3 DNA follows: TGTGCCAGCAGCCCGCAGGGTAACTATGGCTACACCTTC. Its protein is CASSPQGNYGYTF. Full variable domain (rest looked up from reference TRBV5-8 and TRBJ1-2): EAGVTQSPTHLIKTRGQQATLRCSPISGHTSVYWYQQALGLGLQFLLWYDEGEERNRGNFPPRFSGRQFPNYSSELNVNALELEDSALYLCASSPQGNYGYTFGSGTRLTVV.

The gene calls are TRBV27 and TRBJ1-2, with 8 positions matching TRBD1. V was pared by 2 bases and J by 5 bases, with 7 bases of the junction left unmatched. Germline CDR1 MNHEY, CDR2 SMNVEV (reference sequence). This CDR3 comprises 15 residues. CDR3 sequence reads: CASSLTAGQGYGYTF. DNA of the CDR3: TGTGCCAGCAGTTTAACCGCCGGACAGGGTTATGGCTACACCTTC.

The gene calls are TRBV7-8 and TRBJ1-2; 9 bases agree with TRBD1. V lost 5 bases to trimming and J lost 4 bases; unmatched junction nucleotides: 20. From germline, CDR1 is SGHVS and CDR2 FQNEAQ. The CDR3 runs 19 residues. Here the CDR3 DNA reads TGTGCCAGCAGCCTAAAGGGGACAGGGTGGGCATGGCTGCCCTATGGCTACACCTTC. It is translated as CASSLKGTGWAWLPYGYTF. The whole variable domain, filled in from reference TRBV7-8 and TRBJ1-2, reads GAGVSQSPRYKVAKRGQDVALRCDPISGHVSLFWYQQALGQGPEFLTYFQNEAQLDKSGLPSDRFFAERPEGSVSTLKIQRTQQEDSAVYLCASSLKGTGWAWLPYGYTFGSGTRLTVV.

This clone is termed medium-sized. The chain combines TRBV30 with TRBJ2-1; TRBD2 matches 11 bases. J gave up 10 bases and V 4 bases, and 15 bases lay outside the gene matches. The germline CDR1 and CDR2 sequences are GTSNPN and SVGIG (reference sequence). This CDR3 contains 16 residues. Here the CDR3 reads CAWNLPGLADEGEQFF. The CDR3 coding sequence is TGTGCCTGGAACTTACCGGGACTAGCGGATGAGGGGGAGCAGTTCTTC. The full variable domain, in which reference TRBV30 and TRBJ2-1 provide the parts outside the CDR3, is SQTIHQWPATLVQPVGSPLSLECTVEGTSNPNLYWYRQAAGRGLQLLFYSVGIGQISSEVPQNLSASRPQDRQFILSSKKLLLSDSGFYLCAWNLPGLADEGEQFFGPGTRLTVL.

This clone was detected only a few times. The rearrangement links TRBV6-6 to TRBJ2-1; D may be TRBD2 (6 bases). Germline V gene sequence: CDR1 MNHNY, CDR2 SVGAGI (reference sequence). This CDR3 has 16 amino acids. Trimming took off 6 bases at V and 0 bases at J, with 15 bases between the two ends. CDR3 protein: CASRRDLGGSYNEQFF. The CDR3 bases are TGTGCCAGCAGACGGGACCTGGGGGGCTCCTACAATGAGCAGTTCTTC.